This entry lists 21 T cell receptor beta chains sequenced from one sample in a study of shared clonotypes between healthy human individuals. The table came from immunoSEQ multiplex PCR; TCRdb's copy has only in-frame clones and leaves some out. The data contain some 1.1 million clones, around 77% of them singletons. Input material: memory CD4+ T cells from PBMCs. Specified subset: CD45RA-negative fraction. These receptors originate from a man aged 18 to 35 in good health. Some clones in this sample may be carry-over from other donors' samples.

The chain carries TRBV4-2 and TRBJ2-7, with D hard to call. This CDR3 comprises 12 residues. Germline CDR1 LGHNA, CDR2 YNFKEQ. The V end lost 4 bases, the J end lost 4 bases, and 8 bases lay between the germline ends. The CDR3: CASSRERYEQYF. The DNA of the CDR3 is TGTGCCAGCAGCCGGGAACGGTACGAGCAGTACTTC.

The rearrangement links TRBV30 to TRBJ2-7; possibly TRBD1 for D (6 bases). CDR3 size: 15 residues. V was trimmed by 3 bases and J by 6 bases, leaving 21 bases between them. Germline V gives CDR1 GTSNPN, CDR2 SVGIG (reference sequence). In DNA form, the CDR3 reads TGTGCCTGGAGGTTATCAGGCAGGGGATCCGCCGAGCAGTACTTC. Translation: CAWRLSGRGSAEQYF.

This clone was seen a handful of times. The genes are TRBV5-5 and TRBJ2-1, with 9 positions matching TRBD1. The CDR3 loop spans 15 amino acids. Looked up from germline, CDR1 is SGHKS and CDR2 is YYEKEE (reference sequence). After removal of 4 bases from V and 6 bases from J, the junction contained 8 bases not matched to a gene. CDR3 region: CASSRQGVGSNEQFF. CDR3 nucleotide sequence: TGTGCCAGCAGCCGACAGGGGGTCGGGAGCAATGAGCAGTTCTTC.

CDR3 in amino acids: CATSPPGLEKLFF. The CDR3 nucleotides read TGTGCCACCAGCCCCCCGGGACTTGAAAAACTGTTTTTT. The genes are TRBV15 and TRBJ1-4, with a tentative D call TRBD1 (5 bases). This CDR3 comprises 13 residues. CDR1 is LNHNV, CDR2 YYDKDF, per germline (reference sequence). V was trimmed by 5 bases and J by 7 bases, leaving 11 bases between them.

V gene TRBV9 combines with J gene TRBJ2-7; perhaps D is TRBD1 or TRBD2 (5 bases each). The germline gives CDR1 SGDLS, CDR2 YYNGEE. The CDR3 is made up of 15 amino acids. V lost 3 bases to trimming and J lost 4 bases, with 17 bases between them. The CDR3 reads CASSAGTFFGYEQYF. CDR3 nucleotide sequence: TGTGCCAGCAGCGCCGGGACCTTCTTCGGGTACGAGCAGTACTTC.

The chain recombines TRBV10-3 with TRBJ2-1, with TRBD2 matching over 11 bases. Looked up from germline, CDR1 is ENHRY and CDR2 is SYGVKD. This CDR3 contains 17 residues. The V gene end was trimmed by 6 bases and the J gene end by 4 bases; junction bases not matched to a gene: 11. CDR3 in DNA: TGTGCCATCAGGACTAGCGGGAATACAAAAGGATACAATGAGCAGTTCTTC. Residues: CAIRTSGNTKGYNEQFF.

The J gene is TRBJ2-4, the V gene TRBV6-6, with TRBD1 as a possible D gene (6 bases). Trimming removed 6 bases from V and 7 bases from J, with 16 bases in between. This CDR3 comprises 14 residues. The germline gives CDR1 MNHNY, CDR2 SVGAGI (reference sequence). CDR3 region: CASRVGQGLNIQYF. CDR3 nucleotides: TGTGCCAGCAGGGTGGGGCAGGGGCTGAACATTCAGTACTTC.

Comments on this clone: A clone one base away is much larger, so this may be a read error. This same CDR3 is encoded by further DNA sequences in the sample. CDR3 region: CASSLRETQYF. DNA for the CDR3: TGTGCCAGCAGCTTAAGAGAGACCCAGTACTTC. This chain uses TRBV5-6 with TRBJ2-5; D call uncertain. The CDR3 covers 11 residues. Trimming left V 2 bases short and J 4 bases short, with 3 bases between. CDR1 and CDR2 from the germline V gene are SGHDT and YYEEEE.

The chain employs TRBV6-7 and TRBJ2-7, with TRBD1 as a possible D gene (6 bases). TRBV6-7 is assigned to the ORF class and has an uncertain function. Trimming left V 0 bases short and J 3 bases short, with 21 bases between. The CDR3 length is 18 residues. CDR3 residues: CASSYSQSPQGILYEQYF. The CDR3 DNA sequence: TGTGCCAGCAGTTACTCCCAGAGTCCACAGGGAATTCTCTACGAGCAGTACTTC.

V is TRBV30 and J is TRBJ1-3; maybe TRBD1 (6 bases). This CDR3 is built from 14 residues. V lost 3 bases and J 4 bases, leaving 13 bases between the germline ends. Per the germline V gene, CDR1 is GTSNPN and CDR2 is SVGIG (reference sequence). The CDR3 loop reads CAWSEGGSGNTIYF. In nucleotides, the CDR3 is TGTGCCTGGAGCGAGGGGGGATCCGGAAACACCATATATTTT.

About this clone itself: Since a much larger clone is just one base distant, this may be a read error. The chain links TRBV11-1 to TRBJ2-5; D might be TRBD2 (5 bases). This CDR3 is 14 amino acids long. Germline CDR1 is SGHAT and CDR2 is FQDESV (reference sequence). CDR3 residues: CAISRLANQETQYF. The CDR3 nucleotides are TGTGCCATCAGCCGTCTAGCTAACCAAGAGACCCAGTACTTC.

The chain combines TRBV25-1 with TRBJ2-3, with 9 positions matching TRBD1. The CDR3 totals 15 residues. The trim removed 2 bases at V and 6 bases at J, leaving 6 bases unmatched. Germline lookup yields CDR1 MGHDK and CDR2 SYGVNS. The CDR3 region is CASSEPGQGLDTQYF. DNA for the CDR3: TGTGCCAGCAGTGAACCCGGACAGGGGTTGGATACGCAGTATTTT.

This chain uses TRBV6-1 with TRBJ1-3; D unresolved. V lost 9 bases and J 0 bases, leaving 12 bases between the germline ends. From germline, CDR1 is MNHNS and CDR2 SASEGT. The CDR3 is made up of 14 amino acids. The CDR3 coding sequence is TGTGCCAGTCGATGGGTTTTCTCTGGAAACACCATATATTTT. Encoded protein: CASRWVFSGNTIYF.

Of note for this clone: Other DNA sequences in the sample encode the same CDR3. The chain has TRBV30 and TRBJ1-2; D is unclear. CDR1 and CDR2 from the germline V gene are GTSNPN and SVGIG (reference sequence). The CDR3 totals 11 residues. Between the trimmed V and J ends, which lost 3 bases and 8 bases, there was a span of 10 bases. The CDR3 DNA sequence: TGTGCCTGGAGGGCCGAAGGGGGCTACACCTTC. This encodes CAWRAEGGYTF.

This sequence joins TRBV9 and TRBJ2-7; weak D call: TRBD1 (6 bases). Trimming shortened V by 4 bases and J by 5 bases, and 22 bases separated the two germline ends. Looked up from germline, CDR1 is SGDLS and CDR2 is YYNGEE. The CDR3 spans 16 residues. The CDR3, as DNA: TGTGCCAGCAGCTTATTAAGACAGGCTACCTATCACGAGCAGTACTTC. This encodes CASSLLRQATYHEQYF.

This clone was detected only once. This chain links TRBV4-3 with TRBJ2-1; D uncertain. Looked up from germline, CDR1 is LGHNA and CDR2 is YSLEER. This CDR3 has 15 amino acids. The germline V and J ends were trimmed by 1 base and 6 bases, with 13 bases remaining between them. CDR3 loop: CASSQGSWEANEQFF. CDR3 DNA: TGCGCCAGCAGCCAAGGGTCGTGGGAAGCCAATGAGCAGTTCTTC.

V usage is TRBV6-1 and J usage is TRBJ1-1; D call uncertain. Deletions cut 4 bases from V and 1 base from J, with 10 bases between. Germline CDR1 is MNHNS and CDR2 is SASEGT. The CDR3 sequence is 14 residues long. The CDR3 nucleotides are TGTGCCAGCAGTGTACGGCAGCCGAACACTGAAGCTTTCTTT. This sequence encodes CASSVRQPNTEAFF.

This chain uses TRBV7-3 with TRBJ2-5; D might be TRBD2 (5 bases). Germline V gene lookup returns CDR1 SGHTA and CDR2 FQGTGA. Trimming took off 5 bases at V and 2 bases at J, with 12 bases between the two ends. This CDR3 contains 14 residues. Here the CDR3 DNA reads TGTGCCAGCAGCCCGGGGTCAAATCAAGAGACCCAGTACTTC. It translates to CASSPGSNQETQYF.

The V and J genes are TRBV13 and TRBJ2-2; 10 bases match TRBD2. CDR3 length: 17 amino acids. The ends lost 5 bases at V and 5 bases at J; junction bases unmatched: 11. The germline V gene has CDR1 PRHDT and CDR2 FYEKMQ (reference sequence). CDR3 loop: CASSPIAGGRDTGELFF. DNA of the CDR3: TGTGCCAGCAGCCCAATAGCGGGAGGACGGGATACCGGGGAGCTGTTTTTT.

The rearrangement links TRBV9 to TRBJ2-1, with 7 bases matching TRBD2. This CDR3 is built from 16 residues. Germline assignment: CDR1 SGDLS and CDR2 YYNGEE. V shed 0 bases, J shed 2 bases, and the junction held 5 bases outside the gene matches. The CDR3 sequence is CASSVGLAQAYNEQFF. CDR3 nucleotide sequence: TGTGCCAGCAGCGTAGGACTAGCCCAAGCCTACAATGAGCAGTTCTTC.

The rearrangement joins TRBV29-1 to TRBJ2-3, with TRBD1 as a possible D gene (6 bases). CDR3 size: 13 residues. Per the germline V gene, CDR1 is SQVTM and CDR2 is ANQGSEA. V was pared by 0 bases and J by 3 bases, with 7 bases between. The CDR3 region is CSVEDQGTDTQYF. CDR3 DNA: TGCAGCGTTGAAGATCAGGGGACAGATACGCAGTATTTT.